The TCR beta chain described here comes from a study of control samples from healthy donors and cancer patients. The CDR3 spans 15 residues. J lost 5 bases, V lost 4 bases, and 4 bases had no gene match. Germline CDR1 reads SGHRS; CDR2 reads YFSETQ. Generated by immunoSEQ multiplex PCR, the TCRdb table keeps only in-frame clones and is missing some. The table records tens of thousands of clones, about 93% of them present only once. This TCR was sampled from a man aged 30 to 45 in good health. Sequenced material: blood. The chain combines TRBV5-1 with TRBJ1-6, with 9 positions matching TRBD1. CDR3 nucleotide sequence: TGCGCCAGCAGCACCTGGACAGGGGATAATTCACCCCTCCACTTT. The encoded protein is CASSTWTGDNSPLHF.